This is a list of T cell receptor beta chains from one sample in a study of regulatory T cells in long-lasting Graves disease. Each CDR3 protein is one row after TCRdb ran MiXCR on the multiplex PCR reads. The data contain 620,000 or so distinct CDR3 sequences, around 15% of them singletons. These same data were also listed under a study on T cells in Graves' hyperthyroidism and ophthalmopathy.

The sample was peripheral blood mononuclear cells (PBMCs), taken at new diagnosis, from a patient treated with antithyroid drugs. The receptors derive from a woman aged 25 to 39 with Graves disease. Each CDR3 is given with its conserved first and last residue. Fields, in order: J gene, clone size, D gene, V gene, CDR3 protein, CDR3 DNA. The D gene is left open where the match is weak. Not all rows give a size; the values are once, few, many and, for expanded clones, a class.

j_gene: TRBJ2-2; abundance: many; d_gene: TRBD1; v_gene: TRBV29-1; CDR3aa: CSVNRGTGELFF; CDR3nt: TGCAGCGTGAACAGGGGGACCGGGGAGCTGTTTTTT
j_gene: TRBJ1-4; abundance: many; d_gene: TRBD1; v_gene: TRBV15; CDR3aa: CATQPDRGVPNEKLFF; CDR3nt: TGTGCCACTCAACCGGACAGGGGCGTCCCTAATGAAAAACTGTTTTTT
j_gene: TRBJ2-7; abundance: many; d_gene: .; v_gene: TRBV5-1; CDR3aa: CASTGVREQYF; CDR3nt: TGCGCCAGCACCGGGGTTCGTGAGCAGTACTTC
j_gene: TRBJ2-3; abundance: .; d_gene: TRBD2; v_gene: TRBV20-1; CDR3aa: CSARGPLARNTQYF; CDR3nt: TGCAGTGCTAGAGGGCCACTAGCGAGGAATACGCAGTATTTT
j_gene: TRBJ2-2; abundance: few; d_gene: .; v_gene: TRBV20-1; CDR3aa: CSARPAGLSWTGELFF; CDR3nt: TGCAGTGCTAGACCGGCGGGACTTAGTTGGACCGGGGAGCTGTTTTTT
j_gene: TRBJ2-7; abundance: .; d_gene: TRBD2; v_gene: TRBV4-2; CDR3aa: CASSVGLAETYEQYF; CDR3nt: TGTGCCAGCAGCGTCGGACTAGCGGAAACCTACGAGCAGTACTTC
j_gene: TRBJ2-1; abundance: few; d_gene: .; v_gene: TRBV7-9; CDR3aa: CASSPGVSYNEQFF; CDR3nt: TGTGCCAGCAGCCCCGGCGTCTCCTACAATGAGCAGTTCTTC
j_gene: TRBJ1-1; abundance: .; d_gene: TRBD1; v_gene: TRBV19; CDR3aa: CASTERTGVKTEAFF; CDR3nt: TGTGCCAGTACCGAAAGGACAGGGGTGAAGACTGAAGCTTTCTTT
j_gene: TRBJ2-1; abundance: many; d_gene: .; v_gene: TRBV2; CDR3aa: CASSLGTGEQFF; CDR3nt: TGTGCCAGCAGCCTAGGGACTGGGGAGCAGTTCTTC
j_gene: TRBJ1-2; abundance: .; d_gene: .; v_gene: TRBV28; CDR3aa: CASSFMVGKNYTF; CDR3nt: TGTGCCAGCAGTTTTATGGTTGGGAAAAACTACACCTTC
j_gene: TRBJ1-3; abundance: few; d_gene: .; v_gene: TRBV30; CDR3aa: CAWSTPPANTIYF; CDR3nt: TGTGCCTGGAGTACACCCCCCGCAAACACCATATATTTT
j_gene: TRBJ1-3; abundance: .; d_gene: .; v_gene: TRBV7-2; CDR3aa: CASSLALRLSVIDTIYF; CDR3nt: TGTGCCAGCAGCTTGGCCCTCCGGTTGTCGGTGATAGACACCATATATTTT
j_gene: TRBJ2-1; abundance: .; d_gene: .; v_gene: TRBV7-3; CDR3aa: CASSLGGWGYRRDEQFF; CDR3nt: TGTGCCAGCAGCTTAGGGGGGTGGGGCTATCGTCGTGATGAGCAGTTCTTC
j_gene: TRBJ2-7; abundance: .; d_gene: .; v_gene: TRBV6-2/TRBV6-3; CDR3aa: CASSAPIRDPSSEQYF; CDR3nt: TGTGCCAGCAGTGCGCCAATCCGGGACCCCTCCAGCGAGCAGTACTTC
j_gene: TRBJ2-3; abundance: many; d_gene: TRBD2; v_gene: TRBV6-2/TRBV6-3; CDR3aa: CASSGAGRTDTQYF; CDR3nt: TGTGCCAGCAGTGGAGCGGGACGGACAGATACGCAGTATTTT
j_gene: TRBJ2-1; abundance: many; d_gene: TRBD2; v_gene: TRBV11-1; CDR3aa: CASSIPSGRATEQFF; CDR3nt: TGTGCCAGCAGCATTCCTAGCGGGAGGGCCACTGAGCAGTTCTTC
j_gene: TRBJ1-1; abundance: many; d_gene: TRBD1; v_gene: TRBV7-8; CDR3aa: CASSEKQGLDTEAFF; CDR3nt: TGTGCCAGCAGCGAAAAACAGGGGTTGGACACTGAAGCTTTCTTT
j_gene: TRBJ2-6; abundance: few; d_gene: TRBD2; v_gene: TRBV5-1; CDR3aa: CASSSRGGRAWDTGANVLTF; CDR3nt: TGCGCCAGCAGCTCGCGTGGTGGGAGGGCCTGGGATACAGGGGCCAACGTCCTGACTTTC
j_gene: TRBJ1-2; abundance: few; d_gene: TRBD1; v_gene: TRBV29-1; CDR3aa: CSVDPGQVTGGYTF; CDR3nt: TGCAGCGTTGACCCCGGACAGGTGACGGGGGGCTACACCTTC
j_gene: TRBJ2-1; abundance: few; d_gene: TRBD2; v_gene: TRBV5-1; CDR3aa: CASSIWYTSGRDEQFF; CDR3nt: TGCGCCAGCAGCATTTGGTATACTAGCGGGAGGGATGAGCAGTTCTTC
j_gene: TRBJ2-7; abundance: .; d_gene: .; v_gene: TRBV4-1; CDR3aa: CASSQGGIDEQYF; CDR3nt: TGCGCCAGCAGCCAAGGGGGTATCGACGAGCAGTACTTC
j_gene: TRBJ2-1; abundance: many; d_gene: TRBD2; v_gene: TRBV2; CDR3aa: CASSLQLAGVVGNEQFF; CDR3nt: TGTGCCAGCAGCCTCCAGCTAGCGGGAGTAGTTGGCAATGAGCAGTTCTTC
j_gene: TRBJ2-7; abundance: few; d_gene: .; v_gene: TRBV10-3; CDR3aa: CAISESLGANTYEQYF; CDR3nt: TGTGCCATCAGTGAGTCTTTGGGGGCAAATACCTACGAGCAGTACTTC
j_gene: TRBJ1-6; abundance: few; d_gene: .; v_gene: TRBV5-5; CDR3aa: CASSLVVGVPAPLHF; CDR3nt: TGTGCCAGCAGCTTGGTAGTCGGAGTCCCGGCCCCCCTCCACTTT
j_gene: TRBJ1-5; abundance: many; d_gene: .; v_gene: TRBV6-1; CDR3aa: CASRLGPTSGNQPQHF; CDR3nt: TGTGCCAGCAGACTCGGGCCCACTTCAGGCAATCAGCCCCAGCATTTT
j_gene: TRBJ1-1; abundance: many; d_gene: .; v_gene: TRBV2; CDR3aa: CASRRGGTPNTEAFF; CDR3nt: TGTGCCAGCAGAAGAGGAGGAACCCCGAACACTGAAGCTTTCTTT
j_gene: TRBJ1-2; abundance: many; d_gene: .; v_gene: TRBV5-1; CDR3aa: CASSPGDIVNYGYTF; CDR3nt: TGCGCCAGCAGCCCCGGGGACATCGTTAACTATGGCTACACCTTC
j_gene: TRBJ2-3; abundance: many; d_gene: .; v_gene: TRBV9; CDR3aa: CASSVAWEDTQYF; CDR3nt: TGTGCCAGCAGCGTAGCTTGGGAAGATACGCAGTATTTT
j_gene: TRBJ2-5; abundance: many; d_gene: .; v_gene: TRBV7-9; CDR3aa: CASSRQEETQYF; CDR3nt: TGTGCCAGCAGCCGTCAAGAAGAGACCCAGTACTTC
j_gene: TRBJ2-5; abundance: .; d_gene: TRBD1; v_gene: TRBV20-1; CDR3aa: CSARDLNRGWQETQYF; CDR3nt: TGCAGTGCTAGAGATCTCAACAGGGGGTGGCAAGAGACCCAGTACTTC
j_gene: TRBJ2-7; abundance: many; d_gene: .; v_gene: TRBV2; CDR3aa: CASRGGPYEQYF; CDR3nt: TGTGCCAGCAGGGGGGGGCCCTACGAGCAGTACTTC
j_gene: TRBJ2-3; abundance: .; d_gene: .; v_gene: TRBV6-1; CDR3aa: CASRPPTLQTDTQYF; CDR3nt: TGTGCCAGCAGGCCACCGACACTGCAGACAGATACGCAGTATTTT
j_gene: TRBJ2-5; abundance: many; d_gene: .; v_gene: TRBV7-2; CDR3aa: CASSLEPGKGETQYF; CDR3nt: TGTGCCAGCAGCTTAGAGCCGGGCAAAGGGGAGACCCAGTACTTC
j_gene: TRBJ2-7; abundance: .; d_gene: TRBD2; v_gene: TRBV27; CDR3aa: CASSSSGTSGRAWYEQYF; CDR3nt: TGTGCCAGCAGTTCTTCCGGGACTAGCGGGAGGGCTTGGTACGAGCAGTACTTC
j_gene: TRBJ1-1; abundance: many; d_gene: .; v_gene: TRBV30; CDR3aa: CAWSGAGRTEAFF; CDR3nt: TGTGCCTGGAGTGGGGCAGGGAGAACTGAAGCTTTCTTT
j_gene: TRBJ1-2; abundance: .; d_gene: .; v_gene: TRBV5-6; CDR3aa: CASSDLNYGYTF; CDR3nt: TGTGCCAGCAGTGACTTAAACTATGGCTACACCTTC
j_gene: TRBJ1-4; abundance: few; d_gene: TRBD1; v_gene: TRBV30; CDR3aa: CAWSVGQGKEKLFF; CDR3nt: TGTGCCTGGAGTGTAGGACAGGGAAAGGAAAAACTGTTTTTT
j_gene: TRBJ1-1; abundance: few; d_gene: TRBD1; v_gene: TRBV6-2/TRBV6-3; CDR3aa: CASTGTGGGTEAFF; CDR3nt: TGTGCCAGCACCGGGACAGGGGGGGGGACTGAAGCTTTCTTT
j_gene: TRBJ2-7; abundance: few; d_gene: TRBD2; v_gene: TRBV7-2; CDR3aa: CASRPGLAGVYEQYF; CDR3nt: TGTGCCAGCAGGCCAGGACTAGCGGGAGTTTACGAGCAGTACTTC
j_gene: TRBJ2-3; abundance: many; d_gene: .; v_gene: TRBV18; CDR3aa: CASSPPSTDTQYF; CDR3nt: TGTGCCAGCAGCCCACCTAGCACAGATACGCAGTATTTT
j_gene: TRBJ1-1; abundance: many; d_gene: TRBD1; v_gene: TRBV20-1; CDR3aa: CSARDYRDREVTEAFF; CDR3nt: TGCAGTGCTAGAGATTATCGGGACAGGGAGGTAACTGAAGCTTTCTTT
j_gene: TRBJ1-6; abundance: few; d_gene: .; v_gene: TRBV28; CDR3aa: CASSLPLPSYNSPLHF; CDR3nt: TGTGCCAGCAGTTTACCCCTGCCCTCCTATAATTCACCCCTCCACTTT